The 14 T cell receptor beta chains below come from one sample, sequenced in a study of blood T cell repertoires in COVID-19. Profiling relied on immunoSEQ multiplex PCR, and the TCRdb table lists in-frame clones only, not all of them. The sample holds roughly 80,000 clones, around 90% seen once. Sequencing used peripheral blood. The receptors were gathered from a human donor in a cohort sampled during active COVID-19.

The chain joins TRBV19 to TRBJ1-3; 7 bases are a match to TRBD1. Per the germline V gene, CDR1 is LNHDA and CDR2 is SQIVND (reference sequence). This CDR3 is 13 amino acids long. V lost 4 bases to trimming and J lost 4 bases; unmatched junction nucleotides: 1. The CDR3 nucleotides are TGTGCCAGTAGTACGACAGGGGGAAACACCATATATTTT. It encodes CASSTTGGNTIYF.

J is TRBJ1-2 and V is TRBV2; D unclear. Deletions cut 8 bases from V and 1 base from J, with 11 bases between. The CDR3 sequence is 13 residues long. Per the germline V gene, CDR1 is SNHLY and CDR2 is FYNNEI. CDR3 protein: CASSQSVNYGYTF. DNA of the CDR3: TGTGCCAGCTCGCAGAGCGTTAACTATGGCTACACCTTC.

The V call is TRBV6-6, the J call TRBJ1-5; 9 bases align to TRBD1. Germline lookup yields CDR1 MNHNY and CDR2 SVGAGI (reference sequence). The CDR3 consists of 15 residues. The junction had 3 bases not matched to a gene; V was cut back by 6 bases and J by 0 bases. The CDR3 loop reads CASSTGQGSNQPQHF. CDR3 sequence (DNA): TGTGCCAGCAGCACGGGACAGGGTAGCAATCAGCCCCAGCATTTT.

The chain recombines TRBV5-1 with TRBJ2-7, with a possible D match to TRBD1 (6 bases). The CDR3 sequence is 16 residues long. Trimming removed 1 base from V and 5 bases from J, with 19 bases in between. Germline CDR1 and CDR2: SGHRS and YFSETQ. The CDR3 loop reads CASSLISGHSGDEQYF. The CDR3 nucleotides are TGCGCCAGCAGCTTGATCTCGGGACACTCCGGGGACGAGCAGTACTTC.

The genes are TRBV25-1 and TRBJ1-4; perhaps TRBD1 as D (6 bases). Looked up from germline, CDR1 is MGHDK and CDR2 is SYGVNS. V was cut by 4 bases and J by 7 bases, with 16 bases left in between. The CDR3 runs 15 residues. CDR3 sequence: CASSGWGGEAEKLFF. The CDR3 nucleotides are TGTGCCAGCAGTGGGTGGGGGGGCGAAGCTGAAAAACTGTTTTTT.

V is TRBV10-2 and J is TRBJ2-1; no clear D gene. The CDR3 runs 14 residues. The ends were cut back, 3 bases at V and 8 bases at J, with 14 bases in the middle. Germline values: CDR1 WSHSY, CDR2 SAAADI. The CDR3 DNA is TGCGCCAGCAGTGAAACCTTACGCTCGGATGAGCAGTTCTTC. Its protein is CASSETLRSDEQFF.

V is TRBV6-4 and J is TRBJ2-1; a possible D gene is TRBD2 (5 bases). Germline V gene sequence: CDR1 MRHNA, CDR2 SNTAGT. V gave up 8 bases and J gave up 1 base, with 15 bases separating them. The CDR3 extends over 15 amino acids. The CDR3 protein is CASARLAGSYNEQFF. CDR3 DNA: TGTGCCAGCGCCAGGCTAGCCGGGTCCTACAATGAGCAGTTCTTC.

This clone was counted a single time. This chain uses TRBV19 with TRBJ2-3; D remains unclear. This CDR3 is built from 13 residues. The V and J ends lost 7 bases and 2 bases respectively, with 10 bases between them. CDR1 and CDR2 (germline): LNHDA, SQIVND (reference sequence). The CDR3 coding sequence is TGTGCCAGTACAGGTTTTTCCACAGATACGCAGTATTTT. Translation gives CASTGFSTDTQYF.

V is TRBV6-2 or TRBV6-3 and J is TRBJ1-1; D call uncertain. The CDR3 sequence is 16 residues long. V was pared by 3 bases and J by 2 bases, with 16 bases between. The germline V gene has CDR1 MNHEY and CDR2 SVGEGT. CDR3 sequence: CASSYGDIRRNTEAFF. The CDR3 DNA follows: TGTGCCAGCAGTTATGGCGACATACGCAGAAACACTGAAGCTTTCTTT.

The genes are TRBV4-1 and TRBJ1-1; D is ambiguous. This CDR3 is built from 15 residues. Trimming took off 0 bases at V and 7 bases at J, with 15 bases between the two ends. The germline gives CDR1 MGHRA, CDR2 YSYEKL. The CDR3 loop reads CASSQDWIGSYEAFF. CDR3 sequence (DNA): TGCGCCAGCAGCCAAGATTGGATAGGGAGTTATGAAGCTTTCTTT.

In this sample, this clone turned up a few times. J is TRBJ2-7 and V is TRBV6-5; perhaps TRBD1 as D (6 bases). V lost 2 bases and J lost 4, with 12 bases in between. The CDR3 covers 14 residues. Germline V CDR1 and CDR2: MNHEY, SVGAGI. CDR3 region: CASSYDGQLYEQYF. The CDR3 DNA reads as TGTGCCAGCAGTTACGACGGACAGTTATACGAGCAGTACTTC.

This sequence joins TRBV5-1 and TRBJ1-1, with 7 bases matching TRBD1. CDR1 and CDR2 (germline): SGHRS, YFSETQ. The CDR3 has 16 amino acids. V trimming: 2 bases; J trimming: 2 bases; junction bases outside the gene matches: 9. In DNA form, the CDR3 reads TGCGCCAGCAGCTTCGGATCAGGGGGGCCCAACACTGAAGCTTTCTTT. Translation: CASSFGSGGPNTEAFF.

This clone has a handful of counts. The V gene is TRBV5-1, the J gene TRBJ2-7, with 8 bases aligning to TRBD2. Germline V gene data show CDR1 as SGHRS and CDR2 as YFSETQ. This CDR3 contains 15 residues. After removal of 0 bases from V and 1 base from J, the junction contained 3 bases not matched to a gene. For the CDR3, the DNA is TGCGCCAGCAGCTTGGTTAGCGGGGAGTCCTACGAGCAGTACTTC. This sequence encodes CASSLVSGESYEQYF.

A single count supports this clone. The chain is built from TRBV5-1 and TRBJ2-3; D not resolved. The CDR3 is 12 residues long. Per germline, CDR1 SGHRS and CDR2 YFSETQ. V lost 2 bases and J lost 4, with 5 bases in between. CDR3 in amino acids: CASSFTADTQYF. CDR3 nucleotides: TGCGCCAGCAGCTTCACAGCAGATACGCAGTATTTT. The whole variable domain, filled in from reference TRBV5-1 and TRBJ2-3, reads KAGVTQTPRYLIKTRGQQVTLSCSPISGHRSVSWYQQTPGQGLQFLFEYFSETQRNKGNFPGRFSGRQFSNSRSEMNVSTLELGDSALYLCASSFTADTQYFGPGTRLTVL.